This entry lists 2 T cell receptor beta chains sequenced from one sample in a study of vaccination effects on CD4 cells after COVID-19. This table comes from immunoSEQ multiplex PCR, and its TCRdb copy is limited to in-frame clones, with some not included. Of tens of thousands of clones in the sample, approximately 78% were seen once. Their antigens remain unidentified. Before sequencing, viral peptide pools were used by the ViraFEST assay to expand antigen-specific CD4+ T cells. Cultured cells yielded isolated CD4+ T cells after 10 to 11 days. Participants received two doses of either the BNT162b2 or mRNA-1273 vaccine. The specimen was CD4+ T cells from PBMCs cultured with HCoV-NL63 spike peptides, collected after COVID-19 vaccination. The receptors stem from a human donor who received a COVID-19 vaccine. Some clones in this sample may be carry-over from other donors' samples.

The chain joins TRBV7-9 to TRBJ2-2, with 14 nucleotides matching TRBD2. Germline assignment: CDR1 SEHNR and CDR2 FQNEAQ (reference sequence). The CDR3 has 17 residues. With 5 bases clipped from V and 4 bases from J, the junction kept 6 bases outside the gene matches. CDR3 amino acids: CASSSTGTSGGTGELFF. DNA of the CDR3: TGTGCCAGCAGCAGCACCGGGACTAGCGGGGGCACCGGGGAGCTGTTTTTT.

The gene calls are TRBV30 and TRBJ1-5; possibly TRBD1 for D (5 bases). This CDR3 comprises 14 residues. The V end lost 5 bases, the J end lost 6 bases, and 17 bases lay between the germline ends. The V gene's germline CDR1 is GTSNPN and CDR2 SVGIG (reference sequence). As DNA, the CDR3 is TGTGCCTGGTCCGTGGGGGGAGCCCCTCAGCCCCAGCATTTT. Translating gives CAWSVGGAPQPQHF.